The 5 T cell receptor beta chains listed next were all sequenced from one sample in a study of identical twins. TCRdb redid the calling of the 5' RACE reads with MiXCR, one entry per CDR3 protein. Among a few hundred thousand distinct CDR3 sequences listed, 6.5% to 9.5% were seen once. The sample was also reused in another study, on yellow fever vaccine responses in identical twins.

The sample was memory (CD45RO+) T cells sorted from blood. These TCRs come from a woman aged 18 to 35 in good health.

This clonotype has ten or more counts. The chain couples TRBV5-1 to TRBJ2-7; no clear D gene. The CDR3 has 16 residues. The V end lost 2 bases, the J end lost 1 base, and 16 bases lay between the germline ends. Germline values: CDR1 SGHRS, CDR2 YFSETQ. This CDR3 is CASSFAQGMRSYEQYF. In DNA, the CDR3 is TGCGCCAGCAGCTTTGCCCAAGGGATGAGGTCCTACGAGCAGTACTTC.

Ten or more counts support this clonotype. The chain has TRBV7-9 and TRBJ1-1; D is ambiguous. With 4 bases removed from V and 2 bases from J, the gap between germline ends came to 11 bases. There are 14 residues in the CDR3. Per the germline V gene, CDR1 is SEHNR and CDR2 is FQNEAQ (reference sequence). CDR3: CASSSQLGNTEAFF. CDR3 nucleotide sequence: TGTGCCAGCAGCTCCCAGCTGGGAAACACTGAAGCTTTCTTT.

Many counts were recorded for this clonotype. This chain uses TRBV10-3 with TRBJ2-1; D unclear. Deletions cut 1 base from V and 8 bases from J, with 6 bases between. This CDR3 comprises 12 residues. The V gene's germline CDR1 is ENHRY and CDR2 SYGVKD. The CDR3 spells CAISELWHEQFF. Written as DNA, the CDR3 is TGTGCCATCAGTGAGTTGTGGCATGAGCAGTTCTTC.

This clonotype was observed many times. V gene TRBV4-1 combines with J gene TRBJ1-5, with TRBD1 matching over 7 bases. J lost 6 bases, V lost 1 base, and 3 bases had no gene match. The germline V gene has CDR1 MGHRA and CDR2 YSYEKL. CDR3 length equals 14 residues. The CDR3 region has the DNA TGCGCCAGCAGCCAAGCACAGGGGATTCAGCCCCAGCATTTT. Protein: CASSQAQGIQPQHF.

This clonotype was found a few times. The CDR3 DNA reads as TGTGCCAGCAGTGCGACAGGGGAAGCTTCCTACGAGCAGTACGTC. This gives the protein CASSATGEASYEQYV. The chain links TRBV6-1 to TRBJ2-7; 8 positions match TRBD1. CDR1 and CDR2 from the germline V gene are MNHNS and SASEGT. There are 15 residues in the CDR3. V was pared by 4 bases and J by 1 base, with 6 bases of the junction left unmatched.